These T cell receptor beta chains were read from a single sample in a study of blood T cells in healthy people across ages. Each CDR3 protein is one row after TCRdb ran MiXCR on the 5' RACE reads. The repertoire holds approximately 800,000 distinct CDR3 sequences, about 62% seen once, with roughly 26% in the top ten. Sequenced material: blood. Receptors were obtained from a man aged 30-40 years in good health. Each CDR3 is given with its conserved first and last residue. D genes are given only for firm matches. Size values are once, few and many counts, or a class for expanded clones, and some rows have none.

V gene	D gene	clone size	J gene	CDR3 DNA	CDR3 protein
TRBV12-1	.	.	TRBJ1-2	TGTGCCAGCAGCCCTATCTACACCTTC	CASSPIYTF
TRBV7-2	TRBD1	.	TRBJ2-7	TGTGCCAGCAGTCCACGGACAGGGGGCGTGGGGAGCCACGAGCAGTACTTC	CASSPRTGGVGSHEQYF
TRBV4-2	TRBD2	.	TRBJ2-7	TGTGCCAGCAGCCAAGAAATGAGCGGGGGGGCCTACGAGCAGTACTTC	CASSQEMSGGAYEQYF
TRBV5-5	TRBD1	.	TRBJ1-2	TGTGCCAGCAGCTACAACAATCAGGGGGCAGGCTATGGCTACACCTTC	CASSYNNQGAGYGYTF
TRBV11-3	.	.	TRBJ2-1	TGTGCCAGCAGCGTTCAGTATGGTGGGGAGCAGTTCTTC	CASSVQYGGEQFF
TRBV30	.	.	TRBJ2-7	TGTGCCTGGAGTCCCGTGACAGGCTCCTACGAGCAGTACTTC	CAWSPVTGSYEQYF
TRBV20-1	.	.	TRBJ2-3	TGCAGTGCTAGAAGGGGGGGAGTCACAGATACGCAGTATTTT	CSARRGGVTDTQYF
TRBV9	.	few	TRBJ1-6	TGTGCCAGCACCACTGAGAGTAGGGGTTCACCCCTCCACTTT	CASTTESRGSPLHF
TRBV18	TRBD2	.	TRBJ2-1	TGTGCCAGCTCACCACTGGCGGGGGGCCCCAATGAGCAGTTCTTC	CASSPLAGGPNEQFF
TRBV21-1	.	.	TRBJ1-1	TGTGCCAGCAGCAAAGGAGGGGGGTCTGAAGCTTTCTTT	CASSKGGGSEAFF
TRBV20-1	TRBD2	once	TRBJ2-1	TGCAGTGCTCACGGGACTAGCGGCAACAATGAGCAGTTCTTC	CSAHGTSGNNEQFF
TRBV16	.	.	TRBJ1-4	TGTGCCAGCAGCAACTCTCGCACAGGTGAAAAACTGTTTTTT	CASSNSRTGEKLFF
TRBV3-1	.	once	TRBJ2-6	TGTGCCAGCAGCCAAGACAGGGAAATACAGTCTGGGGCCAACGTCCTGACTTTC	CASSQDREIQSGANVLTF
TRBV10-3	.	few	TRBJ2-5	TGTGCCGCCGGAGGCGGAGGTTCGGAGACCCAGTACTTC	CAAGGGGSETQYF
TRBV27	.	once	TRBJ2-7	TGTGCCAGCAGTGCCCTGCAGGGCTACGAGCAGTACTTC	CASSALQGYEQYF
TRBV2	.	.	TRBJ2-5	TGTGCCAGCAGAATCGACCCTCAGAGTGACGAGACCCAGTACTTC	CASRIDPQSDETQYF
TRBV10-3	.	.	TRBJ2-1	TGTGCCATCAGGGAGTCCCGGGGAGCCCAGTTCTTC	CAIRESRGAQFF
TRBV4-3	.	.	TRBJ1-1	TGCGCCAGCAGCCAAGATGGGCAGGGAAGCGAAGCTTTCTTT	CASSQDGQGSEAFF
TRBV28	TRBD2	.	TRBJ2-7	TGTGCCAGCACCCGCCCAGGGAGCGGGGCATCCTACGAGCAGTACTTC	CASTRPGSGASYEQYF
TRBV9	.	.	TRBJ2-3	TGTGCCAGCAGCGTATCGCTATACACAGATACGCAGTATTTT	CASSVSLYTDTQYF
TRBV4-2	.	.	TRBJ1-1	TGTGCCAGCAGCCAATATGGGGGGAACACTGAAGCTTTCTTT	CASSQYGGNTEAFF
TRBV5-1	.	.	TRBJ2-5	TGCGCCAGCAGCCCAGCACTGAAGGAGACCCAGTACTTC	CASSPALKETQYF
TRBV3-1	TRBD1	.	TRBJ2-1	TGTGCCAGCAGCCTTCAGACAGGGATATACAATGAGCAGTTCTTC	CASSLQTGIYNEQFF
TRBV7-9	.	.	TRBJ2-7	TGTGCCAGCAGCTTTCCAGGGGCCTTAACCTACGAGCAGTACTTC	CASSFPGALTYEQYF
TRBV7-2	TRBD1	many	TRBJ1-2	TGTGCCAGCAGCTTCGACAGGGCCAACTATGGCTACACCTTC	CASSFDRANYGYTF
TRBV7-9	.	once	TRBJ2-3	TGTGCCAGTGTTTGGGAGCGGACCACAGATACGCAGTATTTT	CASVWERTTDTQYF
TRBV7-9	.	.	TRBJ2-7	TGTGCCAGCAGCTTAGGGTTACTGGGGCAGCCTCCCTACGAGCAGTACTTC	CASSLGLLGQPPYEQYF
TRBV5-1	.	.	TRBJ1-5	TGCGCCAGCAGCTTTTCGGGGGTAGTAGATCAGCCCCAGCATTTT	CASSFSGVVDQPQHF
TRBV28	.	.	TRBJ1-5	TGTGCCAGCAGGCCCCCCGGTCGGATCAATCAGCCCCAGCATTTT	CASRPPGRINQPQHF
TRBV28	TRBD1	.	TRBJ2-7	TGTGCCAGCAGGTGGGACAGGGAGACATACGAGCAGTACTTC	CASRWDRETYEQYF
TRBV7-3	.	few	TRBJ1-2	TGTGCCAGCCGACTGGCACAGGGATCGAGCTATGGCTACACCTTC	CASRLAQGSSYGYTF
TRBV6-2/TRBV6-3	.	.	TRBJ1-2	TGTGCCAGCAGTTCCGGGACACTCTATGGCTACACCTTC	CASSSGTLYGYTF
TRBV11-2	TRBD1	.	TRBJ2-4	TGTGCCAGCAGCATCGGACAGGGGCCTAGGGAGCAGTACTTC	CASSIGQGPREQYF
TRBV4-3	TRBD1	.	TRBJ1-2	TGCGCCAGCAGTAAGGACAGGGACCTGAGGAACTATGGCTACACCTTC	CASSKDRDLRNYGYTF
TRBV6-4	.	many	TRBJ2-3	TGTGCCAGCAGTGACTCAGCCGGGGGCAGCACAGATACGCAGTATTTT	CASSDSAGGSTDTQYF
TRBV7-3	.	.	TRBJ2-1	TGTGCCAGCAGCCGGGAAGGGGGGACCTCCTACAATGAGCAGTTCTTC	CASSREGGTSYNEQFF
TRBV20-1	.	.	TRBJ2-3	TGCAGTGCTAGAGACCTGAGAAGGGATACGCAGTATTTT	CSARDLRRDTQYF
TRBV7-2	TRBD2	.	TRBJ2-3	TGTGCCAGCAGACGGACTAGCGGGGGGTCAGATACGCAGTATTTT	CASRRTSGGSDTQYF
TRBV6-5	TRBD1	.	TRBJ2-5	TGTGCCAGCAGTTACTCGACAGGGCCTTCGTACTTC	CASSYSTGPSYF
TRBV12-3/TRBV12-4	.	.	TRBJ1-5	TGTGCCAGCAGTTTAGGGGCAGGGGATCAGCCCCAGCATTTT	CASSLGAGDQPQHF
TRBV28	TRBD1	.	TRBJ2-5	TGTGCCAGCAGTTCCTATCGACAGGGGATGTTAAAAGAGACCCAGTACTTC	CASSSYRQGMLKETQYF
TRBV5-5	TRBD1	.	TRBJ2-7	TGTGCCAGCAGCCGTGGGACAGGGACCTTATACTCCTACGAGCAGTACTTC	CASSRGTGTLYSYEQYF
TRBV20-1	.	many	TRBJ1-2	TGCAGTGCTAGAGATTCCCGGGGAGTTTTTGGCTACACCTTC	CSARDSRGVFGYTF
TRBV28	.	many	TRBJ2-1	TGTGCCAGCAGTTTGAGGGATGAGCAGTTCTTC	CASSLRDEQFF
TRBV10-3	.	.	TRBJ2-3	TGTGCCATCGCACCAGGGCTTGCCACAGATACGCAGTATTTT	CAIAPGLATDTQYF
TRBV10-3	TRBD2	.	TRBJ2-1	TGTACCATCAGTCCGGGGGGTAGTGAGCAGTTCTTC	CTISPGGSEQFF
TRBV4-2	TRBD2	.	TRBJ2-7	TGTGCCAGCAGCCAAGAAACTAGCGGGGGATACGAGCAGTACTTC	CASSQETSGGYEQYF
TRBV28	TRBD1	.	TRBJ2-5	TGTGCCAGCAGGCTGACAGGGGGCCAAGAGACCCAGTACTTC	CASRLTGGQETQYF
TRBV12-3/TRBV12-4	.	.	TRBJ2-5	TGTGCCAGCAGTCGGGCGGTGAACCAAGAGACCCAGTACTTC	CASSRAVNQETQYF
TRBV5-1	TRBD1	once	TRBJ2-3	TGCGCCAGCAGCTTGACAGGGGGCTCTGGAACAGATACGCAGTATTTT	CASSLTGGSGTDTQYF
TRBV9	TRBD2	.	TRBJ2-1	TGTGCCAGCAGCGTAGGGACTAGCGGGGGCGGTTTTTACAATGGGCAGTTCTTC	CASSVGTSGGGFYNGQFF
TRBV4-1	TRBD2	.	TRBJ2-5	TGTGCCAGCAGCCAGATAGCGGGGGGCCAAGAGACCCAGTACTTC	CASSQIAGGQETQYF
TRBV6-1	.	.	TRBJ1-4	TGTGCCAGCAGTGATGGAGCGGGTTCTAATGAAAAACTGTGTTTT	CASSDGAGSNEKLCF